The rows below give T cell receptor beta chains drawn from one sample of a study of post-analysis software for immune sequencing data. TCRdb fed the PCR reads into MiXCR, producing one record per CDR3 protein. The profile covers around 400,000 distinct CDR3 sequences, with 35% to 45% appearing a single time and 6.5% to 8% taken by the ten largest. The material sequenced was blood. These TCRs come from a girl aged 2 to 9 with multiple sclerosis. Each CDR3 is given with its conserved first and last residue. Each record gives: D gene, J gene, V gene, CDR3 protein. The D gene is left open where the match is weak.

d_gene: -
j_gene: TRBJ2-3
v_gene: TRBV6-1
CDR3aa: CASSGNRFTDTQYF

d_gene: -
j_gene: TRBJ2-3
v_gene: TRBV12-3/TRBV12-4
CDR3aa: CASSQRFTDTQYF

d_gene: TRBD1
j_gene: TRBJ2-7
v_gene: TRBV27
CDR3aa: CASSFQTGACYEQYF

d_gene: -
j_gene: TRBJ2-1
v_gene: TRBV6-5
CDR3aa: CASSYSLSGSNEQFF

d_gene: TRBD2
j_gene: TRBJ2-1
v_gene: TRBV14
CDR3aa: CASSLLWSGRDGNEQFF

d_gene: TRBD1
j_gene: TRBJ1-4
v_gene: TRBV20-1
CDR3aa: CSARDPGGSFNEKLFF

d_gene: TRBD2
j_gene: TRBJ2-1
v_gene: TRBV19
CDR3aa: CASSIGVGLAGDEQFF

d_gene: -
j_gene: TRBJ2-1
v_gene: TRBV5-6
CDR3aa: CASGMDFSYNEQFF

d_gene: TRBD1
j_gene: TRBJ1-1
v_gene: TRBV18
CDR3aa: CASSTRDRGLGAEAFF

d_gene: TRBD1
j_gene: TRBJ1-3
v_gene: TRBV28
CDR3aa: CASSTPGQGTGNTIYF

d_gene: -
j_gene: TRBJ1-1
v_gene: TRBV6-2/TRBV6-3
CDR3aa: CASSYTGAEAFF

d_gene: -
j_gene: TRBJ2-5
v_gene: TRBV24-1
CDR3aa: CATSGFPKETQYF

d_gene: -
j_gene: TRBJ1-4
v_gene: TRBV19
CDR3aa: CASSPQRGAYEKLFF

d_gene: TRBD1
j_gene: TRBJ2-7
v_gene: TRBV2
CDR3aa: CASSVRLRTGEAYEQYF

d_gene: -
j_gene: TRBJ1-3
v_gene: TRBV5-6
CDR3aa: CASSLTRNTIYF

d_gene: -
j_gene: TRBJ2-1
v_gene: TRBV11-2
CDR3aa: CASSYKTVSSYNEQFF

d_gene: -
j_gene: TRBJ2-1
v_gene: TRBV29-1
CDR3aa: CSVRNRRIDNEQFF

d_gene: TRBD1
j_gene: TRBJ2-1
v_gene: TRBV6-5
CDR3aa: CASRTTGAGDNEQFF

d_gene: TRBD1
j_gene: TRBJ2-1
v_gene: TRBV7-2
CDR3aa: CASSLAQGAYNEQFF

d_gene: TRBD1
j_gene: TRBJ2-1
v_gene: TRBV3-1
CDR3aa: CASSQYLQGDEQFF

d_gene: -
j_gene: TRBJ2-7
v_gene: TRBV18
CDR3aa: CASSLSGTATYEQYF

d_gene: TRBD2
j_gene: TRBJ2-1
v_gene: TRBV5-1
CDR3aa: CASSTRTSGNEQFF

d_gene: TRBD1
j_gene: TRBJ2-7
v_gene: TRBV7-3
CDR3aa: CASSPGTANSEQYF

d_gene: -
j_gene: TRBJ2-3
v_gene: TRBV28
CDR3aa: CASSIPWTGSVTDTQYF

d_gene: TRBD1
j_gene: TRBJ2-4
v_gene: TRBV29-1
CDR3aa: CSVGQQGPAKNIQYF

d_gene: -
j_gene: TRBJ1-2
v_gene: TRBV5-5
CDR3aa: CTSSLASVYGYTF

d_gene: TRBD2
j_gene: TRBJ2-5
v_gene: TRBV7-2
CDR3aa: CASSLRLAGGRETQYF

d_gene: -
j_gene: -
v_gene: TRBV28
CDR3aa: CASRTVRTYEQYF

d_gene: TRBD2
j_gene: TRBJ2-5
v_gene: TRBV4-3
CDR3aa: CASSQEPVPGLESQETQYF

d_gene: TRBD2
j_gene: TRBJ2-7
v_gene: TRBV5-5
CDR3aa: CASSKILAGGPYEQYF

d_gene: TRBD1
j_gene: TRBJ2-3
v_gene: TRBV7-6
CDR3aa: CASSPGQGAYDTQYF

d_gene: -
j_gene: TRBJ2-1
v_gene: TRBV18
CDR3aa: CASSPPVGGKSFYNEQFF

d_gene: TRBD1
j_gene: TRBJ2-7
v_gene: TRBV11-2
CDR3aa: CASSLGAGTVSYEQYF

d_gene: TRBD1
j_gene: TRBJ1-4
v_gene: TRBV20-1
CDR3aa: CSARLGTGSEKLFF

d_gene: TRBD2
j_gene: TRBJ2-1
v_gene: TRBV20-1
CDR3aa: CSAATSGSYNEQFF

d_gene: -
j_gene: TRBJ2-7
v_gene: TRBV6-1
CDR3aa: CASSRTEWYEQYF

d_gene: TRBD2
j_gene: TRBJ2-7
v_gene: TRBV7-3
CDR3aa: CASSLRVAGEQYF

d_gene: -
j_gene: TRBJ2-7
v_gene: TRBV6-5
CDR3aa: CASSLAISGKNEQYF

d_gene: TRBD1
j_gene: TRBJ1-2
v_gene: TRBV7-3
CDR3aa: CASIKTRDRGPRANYGYTF

d_gene: TRBD2
j_gene: TRBJ2-1
v_gene: TRBV20-1
CDR3aa: CSARIAGFYNEQFF

d_gene: -
j_gene: TRBJ2-1
v_gene: TRBV9
CDR3aa: CASSVAIRSGEQFF

d_gene: -
j_gene: TRBJ1-5
v_gene: TRBV6-1
CDR3aa: CASSERMGAYGGPDQPQHF

d_gene: -
j_gene: TRBJ1-1
v_gene: TRBV14
CDR3aa: CASTRGRRTPGAFF

d_gene: TRBD2
j_gene: -
v_gene: TRBV6-5
CDR3aa: CASRHGTSRHHEQYF

d_gene: TRBD2
j_gene: TRBJ2-5
v_gene: TRBV20-1
CDR3aa: CSASGVETQYF

d_gene: -
j_gene: -
v_gene: TRBV20-1
CDR3aa: CSALPGQGFEQYF

d_gene: -
j_gene: TRBJ1-2
v_gene: TRBV29-1
CDR3aa: CSVEGGSTF

d_gene: -
j_gene: TRBJ1-2
v_gene: TRBV6-6
CDR3aa: CASSYVVGPYGYTF

d_gene: -
j_gene: TRBJ1-2
v_gene: TRBV6-2/TRBV6-3
CDR3aa: CASSPPGRVGYTF